These 5 T cell receptor beta chains share one sample of origin, sequenced in a study of blood T cell repertoires in COVID-19. Profiling relied on immunoSEQ multiplex PCR, and the TCRdb table lists in-frame clones only, not all of them. Counted here are under 500,000 clones, around 90% occurring once; the ten biggest clones make up 1.5% to 2%. The sequenced sample consisted of PBMCs or T cells enriched from blood (not recorded which). The origin of the receptors is a woman under 30 with acute COVID-19.

To note about this clone: The junction departs from germline at one end; a sequencing error may be responsible. The V and J genes are TRBV6-1 and TRBJ1-5; possibly TRBD1 for D (5 bases). This CDR3 has 14 residues. Germline lookup yields CDR1 MNHNS and CDR2 SASEGT. CDR3: CASTKGANGPPRHF. The CDR3 region has the DNA TGTGCCAGCACTAAAGGGGCAAATGGCCCCCCCCGGCATTTT.

The chain combines TRBV24-1 with TRBJ2-5; TRBD2 is a possible D gene (6 bases). The CDR3 length is 14 residues. Trimming removed 5 bases at V and 0 bases at J, with 9 bases between. Germline values: CDR1 KGHDR, CDR2 SFDVKD. In nucleotides, the CDR3 is TGTGCCACCAGTGGCCGGACTAACCAAGAGACCCAGTACTTC. Amino acids: CATSGRTNQETQYF.

The chain is built from TRBV19 and TRBJ1-1; D possibly corresponds to TRBD1 (5 bases). This CDR3 has 14 residues. Germline-derived CDR1 and CDR2 are LNHDA and SQIVND (reference sequence). The germline V and J ends were trimmed by 7 bases and 0 bases, with 12 bases remaining between them. The CDR3 region is CASIGGGMNTEAFF. Written as DNA, the CDR3 is TGTGCCAGTATTGGCGGGGGGATGAACACTGAAGCTTTCTTT.

As DNA, the CDR3 is TGTGCCAGCAGCCACCGGACTAGCGGGAGGGCCGGGAACATTCAGTACTTC. Protein product: CASSHRTSGRAGNIQYF. This rearrangement joins TRBV11-2 to TRBJ2-4; 15 bases fit TRBD2. V shed 5 bases and J 7 bases; nucleotides not matched to a gene: 9. The CDR3 runs 17 residues. Germline CDR1 is SGHAT and CDR2 is FQNNGV. Variable domain in full (rest from reference TRBV11-2 and TRBJ2-4): EAGVAQSPRYKIIEKRQSVAFWCNPISGHATLYWYQQILGQGPKLLIQFQNNGVVDDSQLPKDRFSAERLKGVDSTLKIQPAKLEDSAVYLCASSHRTSGRAGNIQYFGAGTRLSVL.

This clone was detected only once. The CDR3 protein is CASSHPGTEDEKLFF. The CDR3 DNA reads TGTGCCAGCAGCCATCCGGGGACAGAGGATGAAAAACTGTTTTTT. The chain uses TRBV14 and TRBJ1-4; 7 nucleotides match TRBD1. With V trimmed by 3 bases and J by 6 bases, 7 bases remained unmatched. Germline values: CDR1 SGHDN, CDR2 FVKESK. The CDR3 extends over 15 amino acids.